A single sample is the source of the 21 T cell receptor beta chains below, sequenced in a study of PD-1 blockade in classical Hodgkin lymphoma. Method: immunoSEQ multiplex PCR; TCRdb's copy keeps in-frame clones and lacks some. The repertoire holds under 45,000 clones, around 74% seen once, with over 2% in the top ten. As for time point: cycle 4 day 1 (C4D1), after less than seven weeks of nivolumab. Every patient relapsed after autologous stem cell transplantation, and brentuximab vedotin exposure varied. Specimen: peripheral blood mononuclear cells (PBMCs), collected before the fourth cycle of nivolumab. These receptors originate from a human donor with classical Hodgkin lymphoma.

This clone was recorded a few times. Other DNA sequences from this sample encode an identical CDR3 as well. The chain carries TRBV19 and TRBJ1-1; no clear D gene. V lost 3 bases to trimming and J lost 2 bases, with 4 bases between them. There are 12 residues in the CDR3. CDR1 is LNHDA, CDR2 SQIVND, per germline (reference sequence). The CDR3 is CASSIGNTEAFF. The CDR3 DNA reads as TGTGCCAGTAGTATTGGTAACACTGAAGCTTTCTTT.

This chain links TRBV7-9 with TRBJ2-5, with D unresolved. Deletions cut 9 bases from V and 2 bases from J, with 7 bases between. The CDR3 is 11 residues long. CDR1 is SEHNR and CDR2 is FQNEAQ in the germline V gene (reference sequence). CDR3 nucleotides: TGTGCCAGTAGTCGGCAAGAGACCCAGTACTTC. Translation: CASSRQETQYF.

As to this clone: Sequence at one end of the junction differs from germline and may be a read error. At the DNA level, this CDR3 is encoded by other sequences in the same sample as well. The rearrangement joins TRBV18 to TRBJ2-7, with a weak D call TRBD2 (6 bases). The germline V gene has CDR1 KGHSH and CDR2 LQKENI. This CDR3 has 17 residues. CDR3 region: CASSPVPGETSSYEQYF. DNA for the CDR3: TGCGCCAGCTCACCTGTACCGGGGGAAACTAGCTCCTACGAGCAGTACTTC.

The table lists this clone with a few counts. The J gene is TRBJ1-1, the V gene TRBV4-2; perhaps TRBD1 as D (5 bases). This CDR3 is 18 amino acids long. V lost 1 base and J 0 bases, leaving 18 bases between the germline ends. The germline CDR1 and CDR2 sequences are LGHNA and YNFKEQ. The CDR3 sequence is CASSQGKGDSYMNTEAFF. CDR3 nucleotide sequence: TGTGCCAGCAGCCAAGGTAAGGGAGACAGTTACATGAACACTGAAGCTTTCTTT.

This rearrangement joins TRBV4-3 to TRBJ2-7; TRBD1 matches at 7 bases. The CDR3 runs to 15 residues. The germline CDR1 and CDR2 sequences are LGHNA and YSLEER. Trimming at V came to 0 bases and at J to 2 bases, leaving 4 bases not matched to a gene. As DNA, the CDR3 is TGCGCCAGCAGCCAAGAAAATGACAGGGCCTACGAGCAGTACTTC. Its translation: CASSQENDRAYEQYF.

V is TRBV7-9 and J is TRBJ2-7; 11 bases align to TRBD2. The CDR3 is 15 residues long. Germline V gives CDR1 SEHNR, CDR2 FQNEAQ (reference sequence). V gave up 5 bases and J gave up 2 bases; unmatched junction bases: 5. CDR3 sequence: CASSPLAGGPYEQYF. The CDR3 DNA reads as TGTGCCAGCAGCCCCCTAGCGGGGGGACCCTACGAGCAGTACTTC.

V gene TRBV2 combines with J gene TRBJ1-2; 7 bases fit TRBD1. J gave up 7 bases and V 6 bases, and 11 bases lay outside the gene matches. Germline CDR1 reads SNHLY; CDR2 reads FYNNEI. The CDR3 loop spans 14 amino acids. DNA of the CDR3: TGTGCCAGCAGGCTACCCGACAGGGCCGGTGGCTACACCTTC. It codes for CASRLPDRAGGYTF.

This chain uses TRBV30 with TRBJ1-2; TRBD1 is a possible D gene (5 bases). This CDR3 is 12 amino acids long. V was pared by 0 bases and J by 8 bases, with 10 bases between. Germline V gene sequence: CDR1 GTSNPN, CDR2 SVGIG (reference sequence). Here the CDR3 reads CAWSVGTYGYTF. CDR3 nucleotide sequence: TGTGCCTGGAGTGTGGGGACGTACGGCTACACCTTC.

This chain joins TRBV5-6 and TRBJ2-3; D not certain. The CDR3 length is 13 residues. The germline CDR1 and CDR2 sequences are SGHDT and YYEEEE. The germline V and J ends were trimmed by 2 bases and 9 bases, with 13 bases remaining between them. The CDR3 coding sequence is TGTGCCAGCAGCTTATCAACTAACCCCACGCAGTATTTT. Protein sequence: CASSLSTNPTQYF.

This chain uses TRBV27 with TRBJ1-2, with D uncertain. The V gene lost 7 bases and the J gene lost 3 bases, with 18 bases spanning the gap. In germline, CDR1 is MNHEY, CDR2 SMNVEV (reference sequence). The CDR3 is made up of 15 amino acids. The CDR3 coding sequence is TGTGCCAGCACCCCCGGAGGGTCAAGAGACTATGGCTACACCTTC. Translating it yields CASTPGGSRDYGYTF.

The rearrangement links TRBV4-1 to TRBJ2-3; the match to TRBD2 covers 16 bases. From germline, CDR1 is MGHRA and CDR2 YSYEKL. V was pared by 9 bases and J by 0 bases, with 9 bases of the junction left unmatched. The CDR3 loop spans 18 amino acids. This CDR3 is CASRTGTSGGASTDTQYF. As DNA, the CDR3 is TGCGCCAGTCGGACCGGGACTAGCGGGGGGGCTAGCACAGATACGCAGTATTTT.

The V gene is TRBV18, the J gene TRBJ1-2; D may be TRBD1 (5 bases). This CDR3 is 13 amino acids long. The germline V gene has CDR1 KGHSH and CDR2 LQKENI. The V and J ends lost 2 bases and 3 bases respectively, with 7 bases between them. The CDR3 sequence is CASSPTGDYGYTF. In nucleotides, the CDR3 is TGTGCCAGCTCACCAACGGGGGACTATGGCTACACCTTC.

The V and J genes are TRBV5-6 and TRBJ2-3, with D unresolved. Germline assignment: CDR1 SGHDT and CDR2 YYEEEE. The CDR3 is made up of 14 amino acids. V lost 0 bases and J 3 bases, leaving 8 bases between the germline ends. CDR3 loop: CASSLEGNTDTQYF. The DNA for the CDR3 is TGTGCCAGCAGCTTGGAAGGAAATACAGATACGCAGTATTTT.

The chain recombines TRBV9 with TRBJ2-5, with D maybe TRBD2 (6 bases). The ends were cut back, 0 bases at V and 0 bases at J, with 12 bases in the middle. CDR3 size: 16 residues. Germline lookup yields CDR1 SGDLS and CDR2 YYNGEE. The CDR3 sequence is CASSVGLAVYQETQYF. CDR3 DNA: TGTGCCAGCAGCGTAGGTTTAGCGGTGTACCAAGAGACCCAGTACTTC.

A few counts support this clone. The rearrangement links TRBV7-3 to TRBJ2-1; D is perhaps TRBD1 (5 bases). The CDR3 extends over 16 amino acids. Trimming left V 1 base short and J 0 bases short, with 10 bases between. From germline, CDR1 is SGHTA and CDR2 FQGTGA. Here the CDR3 DNA reads TGTGCCAGCAGCTTAAGGTGGGGCCGCTCCTACAATGAGCAGTTCTTC. This codes for CASSLRWGRSYNEQFF.

This clone was observed a handful of times. The chain has TRBV5-4 and TRBJ1-4; D gene unclear. Germline CDR1 and CDR2: SGHNT and YYREEE (reference sequence). Trimming cost V 1 base and J 8 bases, with 9 bases left between them. The CDR3 runs to 13 residues. Here the CDR3 reads CASSLRGSEKLFF. The CDR3 region has the DNA TGTGCCAGCAGCTTGCGGGGAAGCGAAAAACTGTTTTTT.

The rearrangement uses TRBV4-3 and TRBJ2-3; TRBD2 aligns across 13 bases. The V and J ends lost 0 bases and 6 bases, in that order; junction bases with no gene match: 3. The CDR3 is 16 amino acids. The germline V gene has CDR1 LGHNA and CDR2 YSLEER. The CDR3 nucleotides read TGCGCCAGCAGCCAAGATCTACTAGCGGGGGGGGATACGCAGTATTTT. As protein: CASSQDLLAGGDTQYF.

The V call is TRBV19, the J call TRBJ2-1, with a weak D call TRBD1 (5 bases). Trimming left V 3 bases short and J 8 bases short, with 8 bases between. Germline V gives CDR1 LNHDA, CDR2 SQIVND (reference sequence). This CDR3 has 12 residues. CDR3 DNA sequence: TGTGCCAGTAGTATGGCAGGGTATGAGCAGTTCTTC. Its translation is CASSMAGYEQFF.

This chain links TRBV9 with TRBJ1-1; no definite D call. V was cut by 0 bases and J by 5 bases, with 8 bases left in between. CDR3 length: 13 amino acids. CDR1 is SGDLS and CDR2 is YYNGEE in the germline V gene. The CDR3 DNA sequence: TGTGCCAGCAGCGTAGGAGAGCCAACTGAAGCTTTCTTT. Translating gives CASSVGEPTEAFF.

The chain couples TRBV27 to TRBJ1-2; unclear D gene. The germline V and J ends were trimmed by 1 base and 5 bases, with 17 bases remaining between them. The germline V gene encodes CDR1 MNHEY and CDR2 SMNVEV (reference sequence). This CDR3 is built from 16 residues. This CDR3 is CASSLYWNPGPYGYTF. The CDR3 coding sequence is TGTGCCAGCAGTTTATATTGGAACCCGGGCCCTTATGGCTACACCTTC.

V is TRBV6-5 and J is TRBJ1-2; 10 bases are shared with TRBD1. This CDR3 contains 14 residues. The ends lost 6 bases at V and 4 bases at J; junction bases unmatched: 5. Germline V gene lookup returns CDR1 MNHEY and CDR2 SVGAGI. CDR3 coding DNA: TGTGCCAGCAGGGAGGGACAGGGGTTCTATGGCTACACCTTC. The encoded protein is CASREGQGFYGYTF.